The rows below give T cell receptor beta chains drawn from one sample of a study of early T cells in non-severe SARS-CoV-2 infection. MiXCR, applied by TCRdb to the 5' RACE reads, yields one record per CDR3 protein. The sample has around 76,000 distinct CDR3 sequences, roughly 14% seen once; the top ten hold roughly 3.7%. The starting material was whole blood, obtained at baseline. Receptors were obtained from an adult who was a healthcare worker with PCR-confirmed SARS-CoV-2 infection or an uninfected control (not recorded which). CDR3s include the opening cysteine and the closing phenylalanine or tryptophan. A D gene is named only where the DNA matches it firmly. The size entry is marked missing in some rows and otherwise reads once, few, many or a size class.

CDR3 protein: CSAQGLFSTDTQYF
CDR3 DNA: TGCAGCGCCCAAGGTCTGTTTAGCACAGATACGCAGTATTTT
V gene: TRBV29-1
clone size: few
J gene: TRBJ2-3
D gene: NA

CDR3 protein: CASSQDGIGGDTQYF
CDR3 DNA: TGCGCCAGCAGCCAAGATGGGATAGGGGGAGATACGCAGTATTTT
V gene: TRBV4-1
clone size: many
J gene: TRBJ2-3
D gene: NA

CDR3 protein: CASSLISSGRPDTGELFF
CDR3 DNA: TGTGCCAGCAGCTTAATTTCTAGCGGGAGACCCGACACCGGGGAGCTGTTTTTT
V gene: TRBV7-3
clone size: few
J gene: TRBJ2-2
D gene: TRBD2

CDR3 protein: CSVELGPDTQYF
CDR3 DNA: TGCAGCGTTGAATTGGGCCCAGATACGCAGTATTTT
V gene: TRBV29-1
clone size: few
J gene: TRBJ2-3
D gene: NA

CDR3 protein: CSARDGGLAGGSYNEQFF
CDR3 DNA: TGCAGTGCTAGAGATGGAGGACTAGCGGGAGGCTCCTACAATGAGCAGTTCTTC
V gene: TRBV20-1
clone size: NA
J gene: TRBJ2-1
D gene: TRBD2

CDR3 protein: CASSYDRYNEQFF
CDR3 DNA: TGTGCCAGCAGCTACGACAGGTACAATGAGCAGTTCTTC
V gene: TRBV7-9
clone size: NA
J gene: TRBJ2-1
D gene: NA

CDR3 protein: CAISSAGGIGNTIYF
CDR3 DNA: TGTGCCATCAGTAGTGCAGGGGGCATCGGAAACACCATATATTTT
V gene: TRBV10-3
clone size: NA
J gene: TRBJ1-3
D gene: TRBD1

CDR3 protein: CASSDQTGGFKNIQYF
CDR3 DNA: TGTGCCAGCAGTGATCAAACAGGGGGCTTCAAAAACATTCAGTACTTC
V gene: TRBV2
clone size: few
J gene: TRBJ2-4
D gene: TRBD1

CDR3 protein: CSASDREGFNYGYTF
CDR3 DNA: TGCAGTGCTAGTGATAGGGAGGGGTTTAACTATGGCTACACCTTC
V gene: TRBV20-1
clone size: many
J gene: TRBJ1-2
D gene: NA

CDR3 protein: CASSLGTSGGEQYF
CDR3 DNA: TGTGCCAGCAGCTTGGGGACCTCCGGGGGCGAGCAGTACTTC
V gene: TRBV5-4
clone size: few
J gene: TRBJ2-7
D gene: NA

CDR3 protein: CATSRLTEDYGYTF
CDR3 DNA: TGTGCCACCAGCAGACTGACGGAAGATTATGGCTACACCTTC
V gene: TRBV15
clone size: few
J gene: TRBJ1-2
D gene: NA

CDR3 protein: CASTVLHQPQHF
CDR3 DNA: TGTGCCAGCACAGTTCTCCATCAGCCCCAGCATTTT
V gene: TRBV28
clone size: few
J gene: TRBJ1-5
D gene: NA

CDR3 protein: CASSLEARADTQYF
CDR3 DNA: TGCGCCAGCAGCTTGGAAGCGAGGGCAGATACGCAGTATTTT
V gene: TRBV5-1
clone size: few
J gene: TRBJ2-3
D gene: NA

CDR3 protein: CASSQEGPGFTNEKLFF
CDR3 DNA: TGTGCCAGCAGCCAAGAGGGGCCAGGCTTTACTAATGAAAAACTGTTTTTT
V gene: TRBV3-2
clone size: NA
J gene: TRBJ1-4
D gene: NA

CDR3 protein: CASSLAGRETQYF
CDR3 DNA: TGTGCCAGCAGTTTAGCTGGGAGGGAGACCCAGTACTTC
V gene: TRBV12-3/TRBV12-4
clone size: many
J gene: TRBJ2-5
D gene: NA

CDR3 protein: CASSLATGSRELFF
CDR3 DNA: TGTGCCAGCAGCCTTGCGACAGGGTCAAGGGAGCTGTTTTTT
V gene: TRBV12-3/TRBV12-4
clone size: few
J gene: TRBJ2-2
D gene: TRBD1

CDR3 protein: CASSLAGLTYEQYF
CDR3 DNA: TGTGCCAGCAGCTTGGCAGGCCTAACCTACGAGCAGTACTTC
V gene: TRBV5-6
clone size: few
J gene: TRBJ2-7
D gene: NA

CDR3 protein: CASSLVGWGTDTQYF
CDR3 DNA: TGTGCCAGCAGTCTCGTCGGCTGGGGCACAGATACGCAGTATTTT
V gene: TRBV12-3/TRBV12-4
clone size: many
J gene: TRBJ2-3
D gene: NA

CDR3 protein: CASSPKRQGEQYF
CDR3 DNA: TGTGCCAGCAGTCCGAAAAGACAGGGCGAGCAGTACTTC
V gene: TRBV11-1
clone size: NA
J gene: TRBJ2-7
D gene: TRBD1

CDR3 protein: CASSFRWGGSSTDTQYF
CDR3 DNA: TGTGCCAGCAGTTTTCGATGGGGGGGGTCTAGCACAGATACGCAGTATTTT
V gene: TRBV28
clone size: many
J gene: TRBJ2-3
D gene: TRBD2

CDR3 protein: CASSSYPGTSGRTGELFF
CDR3 DNA: TGTGCCAGCAGCTCGTACCCCGGGACTAGCGGGAGAACCGGGGAGCTGTTTTTT
V gene: TRBV7-3
clone size: few
J gene: TRBJ2-2
D gene: TRBD2

CDR3 protein: CASSPPTSGSVWNEQFF
CDR3 DNA: TGTGCCAGCTCACCACCTACTAGCGGGAGTGTTTGGAATGAGCAGTTCTTC
V gene: TRBV18
clone size: many
J gene: TRBJ2-1
D gene: TRBD2

CDR3 protein: CASRVRTGELFF
CDR3 DNA: TGTGCCAGCAGAGTCCGCACCGGGGAGCTGTTTTTT
V gene: TRBV12-3/TRBV12-4
clone size: NA
J gene: TRBJ2-2
D gene: NA

CDR3 protein: CASSEVTSGTYEQYF
CDR3 DNA: TGCGCCAGCAGTGAGGTGACTAGCGGGACCTACGAGCAGTACTTC
V gene: TRBV10-1
clone size: NA
J gene: TRBJ2-7
D gene: TRBD2

CDR3 protein: CASSQVGLAGANEQYF
CDR3 DNA: TGTGCCAGCAGCCAAGTAGGACTAGCGGGAGCGAACGAGCAGTACTTC
V gene: TRBV3-1
clone size: NA
J gene: TRBJ2-7
D gene: TRBD2

CDR3 protein: CASSLLAGSSYEQYF
CDR3 DNA: TGTGCCAGCAGTCTCCTAGCGGGTAGCTCCTACGAGCAGTACTTC
V gene: TRBV27
clone size: NA
J gene: TRBJ2-7
D gene: TRBD2

CDR3 protein: CASSFTSTGELFF
CDR3 DNA: TGTGCCAGCAGTTTCACGTCAACCGGGGAGCTGTTTTTT
V gene: TRBV12-3/TRBV12-4
clone size: many
J gene: TRBJ2-2
D gene: NA

CDR3 protein: CSVGGHSTDTQYF
CDR3 DNA: TGCAGCGTCGGAGGCCACTCTACAGATACGCAGTATTTT
V gene: TRBV29-1
clone size: NA
J gene: TRBJ2-3
D gene: NA

CDR3 protein: CASSATGAGYNSPLHF
CDR3 DNA: TGTGCCAGCAGCGCAACGGGGGCTGGGTATAATTCACCCCTCCACTTT
V gene: TRBV9
clone size: NA
J gene: TRBJ1-6
D gene: NA

CDR3 protein: CSVEGRQATTEAFF
CDR3 DNA: TGCAGCGTTGAAGGGCGGCAGGCCACCACTGAAGCTTTCTTT
V gene: TRBV29-1
clone size: NA
J gene: TRBJ1-1
D gene: NA

CDR3 protein: CASSFVTSLAYEQYF
CDR3 DNA: TGTGCCAGCAGCTTCGTGACTAGCCTGGCCTACGAGCAGTACTTC
V gene: TRBV7-9
clone size: few
J gene: TRBJ2-7
D gene: TRBD2

CDR3 protein: CASSLAGRQTQYF
CDR3 DNA: TGTGCCAGCAGCCTAGCGGGAAGGCAGACCCAGTACTTC
V gene: TRBV7-3
clone size: NA
J gene: TRBJ2-5
D gene: TRBD2

CDR3 protein: CASSARSYNSPLHF
CDR3 DNA: TGTGCCAGCAGTGCCCGAAGCTATAATTCACCCCTCCACTTT
V gene: TRBV6-1
clone size: few
J gene: TRBJ1-6
D gene: NA

CDR3 protein: CASSPGGTGVNEQFF
CDR3 DNA: TGTGCCAGCTCCCCCGGAGGGACAGGGGTCAATGAGCAGTTCTTC
V gene: TRBV18
clone size: few
J gene: TRBJ2-1
D gene: TRBD1

CDR3 protein: CASSLQGAYGYTF
CDR3 DNA: TGTGCCAGCTCACTACAGGGGGCCTATGGCTACACCTTC
V gene: TRBV18
clone size: NA
J gene: TRBJ1-2
D gene: TRBD1

CDR3 protein: CASKADSSYNEQFF
CDR3 DNA: TGTGCCAGCAAAGCGGATAGCTCCTACAATGAGCAGTTCTTC
V gene: TRBV6-4
clone size: NA
J gene: TRBJ2-1
D gene: NA

CDR3 protein: CASSLYETALAKNIQYF
CDR3 DNA: TGTGCCAGCAGCTTATACGAGACAGCCCTAGCCAAAAACATTCAGTACTTC
V gene: TRBV7-9
clone size: NA
J gene: TRBJ2-4
D gene: NA

CDR3 protein: CASSPTYGYTF
CDR3 DNA: TGTGCCAGCAGCCCCACCTATGGCTACACCTTC
V gene: TRBV7-9
clone size: NA
J gene: TRBJ1-2
D gene: NA

CDR3 protein: CASSLEVSYNEQFF
CDR3 DNA: TGTGCCAGCAGCTTGGAGGTCTCCTACAATGAGCAGTTCTTC
V gene: TRBV5-4
clone size: NA
J gene: TRBJ2-1
D gene: NA

CDR3 protein: CASSLVVTDTQYF
CDR3 DNA: TGTGCCAGCAGCTTAGTCGTCACAGATACGCAGTATTTT
V gene: TRBV7-6
clone size: few
J gene: TRBJ2-3
D gene: NA

CDR3 protein: CASASPPGTGANTEAFF
CDR3 DNA: TGTGCCAGCGCCAGTCCACCCGGGACAGGGGCGAACACTGAAGCTTTCTTT
V gene: TRBV2
clone size: many
J gene: TRBJ1-1
D gene: TRBD1

CDR3 protein: CASSESGRTDTQYF
CDR3 DNA: TGTGCCAGCAGCGAGAGCGGTCGCACAGATACGCAGTATTTT
V gene: TRBV9
clone size: NA
J gene: TRBJ2-3
D gene: NA

CDR3 protein: CASNPGTSLYNEQFF
CDR3 DNA: TGTGCCAGCAATCCCGGGACTAGCCTCTACAATGAGCAGTTCTTC
V gene: TRBV2
clone size: NA
J gene: TRBJ2-1
D gene: TRBD2

CDR3 protein: CASSPVASGRNTGELFF
CDR3 DNA: TGTGCCAGCAGTCCAGTTGCTAGCGGGAGGAACACCGGGGAGCTGTTTTTT
V gene: TRBV7-3
clone size: few
J gene: TRBJ2-2
D gene: TRBD2

CDR3 protein: CASSLPGPRNDEQYF
CDR3 DNA: TGTGCCAGCTCACTACCGGGCCCGAGGAACGACGAGCAGTACTTC
V gene: TRBV18
clone size: NA
J gene: TRBJ2-7
D gene: NA

CDR3 protein: CASSAGTGSTGELFF
CDR3 DNA: TGTGCCAGCAGCGCCGGGACAGGGTCCACCGGGGAGCTGTTTTTT
V gene: TRBV9
clone size: many
J gene: TRBJ2-2
D gene: TRBD1

CDR3 protein: CASSRTSGRTLSNEQFF
CDR3 DNA: TGCGCCAGCAGCCGGACTAGCGGGAGGACTCTTAGCAATGAGCAGTTCTTC
V gene: TRBV5-1
clone size: few
J gene: TRBJ2-1
D gene: TRBD2